This paragraph covers one T cell receptor beta chain sequence. Its antigen remains unknown. This sample stems from a study of glioma-infiltrating T cells. The study, taken as a whole, reports: Non-neoplastic patients had below-expected tissue-blood divergence, while all gliomas exceeded expectation. Patients with low tissue-blood divergence carried a signature set of shared blood CDR3 motifs.

CDR1 is SGHTA and CDR2 is FQGNSA in the germline V gene. CDR3 size: 14 residues. Trimming removed 5 bases at V and 0 bases at J, with 10 bases between. Using RNA template, CDR3s of TCR alpha and beta were amplified with iRepertoire arm-PCR. Using its own MiXCR run on the multiplex PCR reads, TCRdb lists one record per CDR3 protein. The table lists 300,000 to 450,000 distinct CDR3 sequences, roughly two fifths of them singletons. Sequenced input: glioma tissue, nonneoplastic brain tissue, or PBMCs (not recorded which). The TCR originated in a human donor with low-grade glioma or glioblastoma, undergoing nonglioma brain surgery, or in good health (not recorded which). The chain employs TRBV7-2 and TRBJ1-2; D not certain. The CDR3 region is CASSPGRANYGYTF. In nucleotides, the CDR3 is TGTGCCAGCAGCCCCGGAAGGGCTAACTATGGCTACACCTTC. The complete variable domain, with remaining parts taken from reference TRBV7-2 and TRBJ1-2, reads GAGVSQSPSNKVTEKGKDVELRCDPISGHTALYWYRQSLGQGLEFLIYFQGNSAPDKSGLPSDRFSAERTGGSVSTLTIQRTQQEDSAVYLCASSPGRANYGYTFGSGTRLTVV.